This paragraph covers one T cell receptor beta chain sequence. Sequencing was performed with immunoSEQ multiplex PCR; in TCRdb, only in-frame clones are kept and a portion is missing. The data show a few hundred thousand clones, about 89% seen once. Germline V gene sequence: CDR1 LNHDA, CDR2 SQIVND (reference sequence). The CDR3 has 15 amino acids. V was pared by 3 bases and J by 1 base, with 4 bases of the junction left unmatched. The data were taken from a study of blood T cell repertoires in COVID-19. The J gene is TRBJ2-5, the V gene TRBV19; 8 bases fit TRBD2. The sequenced sample was PBMCs or T cells enriched from blood (not recorded which). The clonotype comes from a human donor in a cohort exposed to, infected with or recovered from COVID-19 (not recorded which). The donor label of this sample is uncertain. CDR3 protein: CASSIRRGVQETQYF. The CDR3 region has the DNA TGTGCCAGTAGTATCAGGCGGGGGGTCCAAGAGACCCAGTACTTC.